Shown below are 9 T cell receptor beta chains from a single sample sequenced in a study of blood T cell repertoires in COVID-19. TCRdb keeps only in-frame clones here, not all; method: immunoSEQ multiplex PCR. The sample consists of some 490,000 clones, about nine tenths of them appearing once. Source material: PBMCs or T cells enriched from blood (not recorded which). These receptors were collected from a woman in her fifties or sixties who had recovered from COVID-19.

The CDR3, as DNA: TGCGCCAGCAGCTTGGGAGGGACAGGTGTCAACACCGGGGAGCTGTTTTTT. It translates to CASSLGGTGVNTGELFF. The chain employs TRBV5-1 and TRBJ2-2; the match to TRBD1 covers 8 bases. Trimming removed 0 bases from V and 2 bases from J; junction bases left unmatched: 6. The germline V gene has CDR1 SGHRS and CDR2 YFSETQ. The CDR3 is 17 residues long.

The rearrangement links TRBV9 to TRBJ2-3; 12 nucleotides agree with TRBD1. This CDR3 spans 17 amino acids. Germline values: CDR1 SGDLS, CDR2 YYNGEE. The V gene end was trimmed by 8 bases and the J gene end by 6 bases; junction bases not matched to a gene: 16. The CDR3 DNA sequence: TGTGCCAGTAGCCCTCCGCCGGGGACAGGGGGCGCGGATACGCAGTATTTT. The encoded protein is CASSPPPGTGGADTQYF.

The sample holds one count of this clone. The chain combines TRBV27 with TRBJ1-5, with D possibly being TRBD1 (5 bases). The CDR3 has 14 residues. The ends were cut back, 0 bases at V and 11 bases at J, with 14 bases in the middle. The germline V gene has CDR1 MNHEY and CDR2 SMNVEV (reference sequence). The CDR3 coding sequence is TGTGCCAGCAGTTTATCCGGGGGATCAGCGGCCCAGCATTTT. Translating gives CASSLSGGSAAQHF.

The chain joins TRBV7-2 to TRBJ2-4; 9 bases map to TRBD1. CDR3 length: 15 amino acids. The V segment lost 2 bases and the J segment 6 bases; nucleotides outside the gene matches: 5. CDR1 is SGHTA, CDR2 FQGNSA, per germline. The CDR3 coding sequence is TGTGCCAGCAGCTTACAGGGACAGGGACCAAACATTCAGTACTTC. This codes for CASSLQGQGPNIQYF.

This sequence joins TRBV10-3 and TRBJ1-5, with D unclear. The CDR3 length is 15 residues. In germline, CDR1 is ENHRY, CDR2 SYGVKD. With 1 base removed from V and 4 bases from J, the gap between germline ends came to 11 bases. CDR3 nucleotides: TGTGCCATCAGTGAGTTGGCGGGTGCAAATCAGCCCCAGCATTTT. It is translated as CAISELAGANQPQHF.

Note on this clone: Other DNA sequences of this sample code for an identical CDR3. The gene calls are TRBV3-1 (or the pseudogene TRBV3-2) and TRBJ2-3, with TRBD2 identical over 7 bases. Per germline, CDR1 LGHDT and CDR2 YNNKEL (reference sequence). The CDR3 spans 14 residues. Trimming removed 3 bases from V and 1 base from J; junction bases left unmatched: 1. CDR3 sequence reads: CASSQGGGTDTQYF. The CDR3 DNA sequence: TGTGCCAGCAGCCAGGGGGGGGGCACAGATACGCAGTATTTT.

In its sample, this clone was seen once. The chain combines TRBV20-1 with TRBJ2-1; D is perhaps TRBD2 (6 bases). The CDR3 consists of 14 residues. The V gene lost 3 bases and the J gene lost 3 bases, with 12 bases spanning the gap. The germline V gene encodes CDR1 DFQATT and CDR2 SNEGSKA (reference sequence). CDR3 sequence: CSASGLAHYNEQFF. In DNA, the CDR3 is TGCAGTGCTAGTGGGCTAGCGCACTACAATGAGCAGTTCTTC.

This CDR3 reads CASSIEAEGQPQHF. The CDR3 DNA follows: TGTGCCAGTAGTATAGAGGCAGAGGGTCAGCCCCAGCATTTT. This chain uses TRBV19 with TRBJ1-5; D uncertain. This CDR3 is 14 amino acids long. Germline assignment: CDR1 LNHDA and CDR2 SQIVND (reference sequence). Trimming cost V 0 bases and J 6 bases, with 9 bases left between them.

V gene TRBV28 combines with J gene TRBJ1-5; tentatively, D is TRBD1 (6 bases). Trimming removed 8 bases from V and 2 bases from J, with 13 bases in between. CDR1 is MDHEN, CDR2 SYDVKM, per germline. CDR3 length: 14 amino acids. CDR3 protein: CASLTGYGNQPQHF. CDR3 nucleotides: TGTGCCAGCCTTACAGGGTACGGCAATCAGCCCCAGCATTTT.